In this sample, the clone carrying this TCR beta chain turned up a few times. Trimming stripped 3 bases from V and 3 bases from J, with 12 bases between. The CDR3 is 16 residues long. Per germline, CDR1 SGHTA and CDR2 FQGNSA. TCRdb used MiXCR to reprocess the RT-PCR reads, holding one entry per CDR3 protein. The data hold about 520,000 distinct CDR3 sequences, with more than 7% observed a single time. This record belongs to a study of response to subunit inactivated influenza vaccine. The specimen comprised PBMCs from blood, sampled 23 to 25 months after vaccination. The V call is TRBV7-2, the J call TRBJ1-6; D unresolved. The TCR was taken from a man between 50 and 75 years old who received an inactivated influenza vaccine. CDR3 coding DNA: TGTGCCAGCAGCTTGGAGGGTGGGCACTATAATTCACCCCTCCACTTT. It codes for CASSLEGGHYNSPLHF. The whole variable domain, remainder taken from reference TRBV7-2 and TRBJ1-6, is GAGVSQSPSNKVTEKGKDVELRCDPISGHTALYWYRQSLGQGLEFLIYFQGNSAPDKSGLPSDRFSAERTGGSVSTLTIQRTQQEDSAVYLCASSLEGGHYNSPLHFGNGTRLTVT.